This TCR beta chain was sequenced during a study of cytomegalovirus exposure and HLA in healthy donors. Germline V lookup: CDR1 SGHRS, CDR2 YFSETQ. V shed 4 bases and J shed 1 base, with 16 bases lying between them. This CDR3 is 16 amino acids long. PCR amplification relied on 60 Vbeta primers (plus 13 Jbeta primers). TCRdb keeps only in-frame clones here, not all; method: immunoSEQ multiplex PCR. The data contain over 65,000 clones, about 80% of them singletons. Every donor was a healthy person donating bone marrow. The sequencing sample was made of PBMCs. This receptor was taken from a man in his forties or fifties in good health and CMV-seronegative. V usage is TRBV5-1 and J usage is TRBJ2-3; weak D call: TRBD2 (5 bases). CDR3 bases: TGCGCCAGCAGCCCGGAATTTGCAGCGGGCACAGATACGCAGTATTTT. Translated: CASSPEFAAGTDTQYF.